These 16 T cell receptor beta chains came from one sample sequenced in a study of shared T cell receptors in the human thymus. TCRdb's table, derived via immunoSEQ multiplex PCR, lists solely in-frame clones and lacks some. The sample holds 500,000 to 750,000 clones, roughly 90% seen once. These sequences were also reported in another study, on human thymus T cells.

Source material: thymocytes. These receptors were taken from a boy less than two years old with a congenital heart defect.

The CDR3 region has the DNA TGTGCCAGCAGGTGGACAGGCTACCAAGAGACCCAGTACTTC. Its translation: CASRWTGYQETQYF. The gene calls are TRBV2 and TRBJ2-5, with 7 bases lining up with TRBD1. CDR1 and CDR2 (germline): SNHLY, FYNNEI. This CDR3 comprises 14 residues. After removal of 6 bases from V and 0 bases from J, the junction contained 4 bases not matched to a gene.

The chain combines TRBV27 with TRBJ2-7; the D gene is possibly TRBD1 (6 bases). Germline values: CDR1 MNHEY, CDR2 SMNVEV (reference sequence). The length of the CDR3 is 15 residues. V dropped 2 bases and J dropped 1 base, with 12 bases sitting between them. The CDR3 protein is CASSLGDTRSYEQYF. The CDR3 DNA sequence: TGTGCCAGCAGTTTAGGGGACACCCGGTCCTACGAGCAGTACTTC.

The chain joins TRBV28 to TRBJ1-1, with 7 bases matching TRBD1. Germline V gives CDR1 MDHEN, CDR2 SYDVKM. The CDR3 consists of 14 residues. The V and J ends lost 8 bases and 0 bases, in that order; junction bases with no gene match: 6. This CDR3 is CASLHTGVNTEAFF. The CDR3, as DNA: TGTGCCAGCTTACATACAGGGGTGAACACTGAAGCTTTCTTT.

The V call is TRBV5-1, the J call TRBJ2-7, with 11 bases that match TRBD1. With V trimmed by 4 bases and J by 4 bases, 7 bases remained unmatched. CDR1 SGHRS and CDR2 YFSETQ come from the germline V gene. This CDR3 has 15 amino acids. Written as DNA, the CDR3 is TGCGCCAGCAGCCCGGGGGACAGGGGGTTATACGAGCAGTACTTC. Translated: CASSPGDRGLYEQYF.

CDR3 sequence reads: CASSQVRLGKDEQFF. Here the CDR3 DNA reads TGCGCCAGCAGCCAAGTACGACTAGGGAAGGATGAGCAGTTCTTC. The chain uses TRBV4-1 and TRBJ2-1; tentatively, D is TRBD2 (6 bases). The CDR3 contains 15 residues. Germline V gene lookup returns CDR1 MGHRA and CDR2 YSYEKL. Trimming stripped 1 base from V and 8 bases from J, with 15 bases between.

The chain joins TRBV4-1 to TRBJ2-1; TRBD2 matches at 9 bases. The CDR3 runs to 14 residues. The ends lost 2 bases at V and 10 bases at J; junction bases unmatched: 6. CDR1 and CDR2 from the germline V gene are MGHRA and YSYEKL. The CDR3, as DNA: TGCGCCAGCAGCCAACGTAGCGGGAGTCAGGAGCAGTTCTTC. Its translation is CASSQRSGSQEQFF.

This CDR3 is CASSPGQGGLYEQYF. CDR3 nucleotide sequence: TGTGCCAGCTCTCCCGGACAGGGGGGGCTGTACGAGCAGTACTTC. This rearrangement joins TRBV18 to TRBJ2-7, with 10 bases fitting TRBD1. There are 15 residues in the CDR3. Germline V gives CDR1 KGHSH, CDR2 LQKENI. Trimming cost V 6 bases and J 4 bases; bases outside gene matches: 9.

This rearrangement joins TRBV6-4 to TRBJ2-5; 12 positions match TRBD1. Germline CDR1 MRHNA, CDR2 SNTAGT. The CDR3 runs to 17 residues. The V gene end was trimmed by 4 bases and the J gene end by 2 bases; junction bases not matched to a gene: 8. CDR3 loop: CASSVRGQGARQETQYF. The CDR3 DNA is TGTGCCAGCAGTGTTAGGGGACAGGGGGCTAGGCAAGAGACCCAGTACTTC.

This sequence joins TRBV10-3 and TRBJ1-5, with 9 nucleotides matching TRBD1. CDR1 is ENHRY and CDR2 is SYGVKD in the germline V gene. The CDR3 is made up of 17 amino acids. The V segment lost 3 bases and the J segment 7 bases; nucleotides outside the gene matches: 13. The CDR3 coding sequence is TGTGCCATCAGTGAAACCGAAGCGGACAGGGGCCCCCAGCCCCAGCATTTT. Its protein is CAISETEADRGPQPQHF.

CDR3 loop: CASSPRRGRSYEQYF. CDR3 coding DNA: TGTGCCAGCAGTCCTAGGCGGGGCCGCTCCTACGAGCAGTACTTC. The V gene is TRBV28, the J gene TRBJ2-7, with a possible D match to TRBD2 (6 bases). The CDR3 is made up of 15 amino acids. CDR1 and CDR2 from the germline V gene are MDHEN and SYDVKM. The V end was cut by 5 bases, the J end by 0 bases, with 14 bases between.

This chain links TRBV5-1 with TRBJ2-2; TRBD2 is a possible D gene (5 bases). The germline CDR1 and CDR2 sequences are SGHRS and YFSETQ. V was clipped by 5 bases and J by 0 bases, with 14 bases between them. The CDR3 spans 16 residues. The CDR3 nucleotides read TGCGCCAGCAGGATGATAAGAGGGCCGAACACCGGGGAGCTGTTTTTT. Amino acid sequence: CASRMIRGPNTGELFF.

The chain recombines TRBV27 with TRBJ1-2; 9 bases agree with TRBD1. J lost 2 bases, V lost 5 bases, and 6 bases had no gene match. In germline, CDR1 is MNHEY, CDR2 SMNVEV (reference sequence). This CDR3 comprises 15 residues. CDR3: CASSPCGQGNYGYTF. DNA of the CDR3: TGTGCCAGCAGTCCGTGCGGACAGGGGAACTATGGCTACACCTTC.

This clone was counted only a few times. One end of the junction varies from germline; a read error may be responsible. The rearrangement links TRBV5-4 to TRBJ1-2, with D possibly being TRBD1 (5 bases). Germline V CDR1 and CDR2: SGHNT, YYREEE (reference sequence). The CDR3 is made up of 16 amino acids. The CDR3 here is CTSSLESGRAGHRYTF. DNA of the CDR3: TGTACCAGCAGCTTGGAATCGGGCAGGGCGGGGCACCGCTACACCTTC.

V usage is TRBV19 and J usage is TRBJ1-4; maybe TRBD1 (6 bases). CDR1 LNHDA and CDR2 SQIVND come from the germline V gene (reference sequence). The CDR3 has 14 amino acids. V was pared by 7 bases and J by 5 bases, with 14 bases between. The CDR3: CASTPVQGNEKLFF. DNA for the CDR3: TGTGCCAGTACCCCCGTGCAGGGGAATGAAAAACTGTTTTTT.

The rearrangement links TRBV27 to TRBJ2-7; maybe TRBD1 (6 bases). CDR1 is MNHEY and CDR2 is SMNVEV in the germline V gene (reference sequence). V was pared by 8 bases and J by 2 bases, with 13 bases between. The CDR3 extends over 13 amino acids. The chain's CDR3 is CASRPKGAYEQYF. CDR3 DNA: TGTGCCAGCCGCCCCAAGGGGGCCTACGAGCAGTACTTC.

This clone came up a few times. V and J are TRBV18 and TRBJ2-3; perhaps TRBD2 as D (5 bases). V lost 6 bases and J lost 5, with 21 bases in between. This CDR3 is built from 16 residues. CDR1 is KGHSH and CDR2 is LQKENI in the germline V gene. This CDR3 reads CASSHGKRSEGDTQYF. CDR3 nucleotide sequence: TGTGCCAGCTCGCACGGGAAGCGGAGTGAGGGAGATACGCAGTATTTT.